One sample yielded the 14 T cell receptor beta chains listed below, sequenced in a study of cytomegalovirus exposure and HLA in healthy donors. PCR used 60 Vbeta primers and 13 Jbeta primers. Profiled with immunoSEQ multiplex PCR; TCRdb holds only in-frame clones, not every one. The table lists roughly 120,000 clones, 70% to 80% of them singletons. Sequenced sample: PBMCs. Source of these receptors: a woman between 35 and 50 years old in good health and CMV-seropositive.

V usage is TRBV2 and J usage is TRBJ2-3; tentatively, D is TRBD2 (5 bases). The CDR3 is made up of 13 amino acids. V lost 7 bases and J lost 6, with 14 bases in between. The V gene's germline CDR1 is SNHLY and CDR2 FYNNEI. The CDR3 nucleotides read TGTGCCAGCAATGCTAGCCCAGCGGATACGCAGTATTTT. It specifies CASNASPADTQYF.

The rearrangement joins TRBV9 to TRBJ2-7; D is uncertain. This CDR3 spans 14 amino acids. V was cut by 0 bases and J by 3 bases, with 10 bases left in between. Germline-derived CDR1 and CDR2 are SGDLS and YYNGEE. The CDR3 region has the DNA TGTGCCAGCAGCGTAGAAGCGCAGAGCTACGAGCAGTACTTC. Translated: CASSVEAQSYEQYF.

The chain joins TRBV5-4 to TRBJ1-6; 7 nucleotides match TRBD1. The CDR3 extends over 15 amino acids. Losses at the gene ends were 4 bases for V and 1 base for J; bases not matched to a gene: 2. Germline V lookup: CDR1 SGHNT, CDR2 YYREEE (reference sequence). For the CDR3, the DNA is TGTGCCAGCAGCCTGACAGGGTCCTATAATTCACCCCTCCACTTT. Its translation is CASSLTGSYNSPLHF.

This rearrangement joins TRBV7-8 to TRBJ1-1, with D possibly being TRBD1 (6 bases). V lost 5 bases to trimming and J lost 0 bases, with 10 bases between them. Germline V gives CDR1 SGHVS, CDR2 FQNEAQ. CDR3 length: 14 amino acids. The CDR3 here is CASSETGMNTEAFF. CDR3 sequence (DNA): TGTGCCAGCAGCGAGACAGGCATGAACACTGAAGCTTTCTTT.

This rearrangement joins TRBV18 to TRBJ1-5; D is unclear. From germline, CDR1 is KGHSH and CDR2 LQKENI. The ends were cut back, 6 bases at V and 1 base at J, with 16 bases in the middle. The CDR3 contains 16 residues. The CDR3 DNA follows: TGTGCCAGCTCCGCGGCCCTGGCGGGAAGCAATCAGCCCCAGCATTTT. Translating gives CASSAALAGSNQPQHF.

The chain employs TRBV5-1 and TRBJ2-1; TRBD1 agrees at 7 bases. J lost 0 bases, V lost 0 bases, and 6 bases had no gene match. The CDR3 loop spans 17 amino acids. CDR1 and CDR2 (germline): SGHRS, YFSETQ. CDR3 loop: CASSLASGQSSYNEQFF. As DNA, the CDR3 is TGCGCCAGCAGCTTGGCCTCGGGACAGAGCTCCTACAATGAGCAGTTCTTC.

This clone was recorded a few times. The chain employs TRBV29-1 and TRBJ1-4; 7 bases match TRBD1. The CDR3 is made up of 14 amino acids. The J segment lost 7 bases and the V segment lost 7 bases, leaving 12 bases of the junction unmatched. Germline loops: CDR1 SQVTM, CDR2 ANQGSEA. In DNA form, the CDR3 reads TGCAGCGCCACTCCGGGACAGCGGTTTGAAAAACTGTTTTTT. This gives the protein CSATPGQRFEKLFF.

The chain couples TRBV7-9 to TRBJ2-1; D is perhaps TRBD1 (6 bases). The length of the CDR3 is 14 residues. The germline V gene encodes CDR1 SEHNR and CDR2 FQNEAQ (reference sequence). The germline V and J ends were trimmed by 4 bases and 7 bases, with 14 bases remaining between them. CDR3 region: CASSSTGTNNEQFF. The CDR3, as DNA: TGTGCCAGCAGCTCCACCGGGACAAATAATGAGCAGTTCTTC.

This clone showed up just a few times. This chain links TRBV10-3 with TRBJ2-2, with 10 bases lining up with TRBD2. CDR1 is ENHRY and CDR2 is SYGVKD in the germline V gene. CDR3 length: 16 amino acids. V lost 6 bases and J lost 1; bases outside the gene matches: 5. CDR3 DNA sequence: TGTGCCATCAGCCAACGGACTAGCGGGAACACCGGGGAGCTGTTTTTT. It encodes CAISQRTSGNTGELFF.

The genes are TRBV10-2 and TRBJ1-1; tentative D call: TRBD1 (5 bases). The CDR3 sequence is 14 residues long. The ends were cut back, 6 bases at V and 0 bases at J, with 11 bases in the middle. Germline CDR1 reads WSHSY; CDR2 reads SAAADI. In DNA, the CDR3 is TGCGCCAGCAGGGACACCCTTATGAACACTGAAGCTTTCTTT. Translated: CASRDTLMNTEAFF.

Written as DNA, the CDR3 is TGCGCCAGCAGCCTGAGAGGCGGTAATGAAAAACTGTTTTTT. This translates into CASSLRGGNEKLFF. The chain joins TRBV5-1 to TRBJ1-4; D gene ambiguous. The V gene's germline CDR1 is SGHRS and CDR2 YFSETQ. This CDR3 has 14 amino acids. With 4 bases removed from V and 4 bases from J, the gap between germline ends came to 11 bases.

The table lists this clone with a few counts. The V and J genes are TRBV19 and TRBJ2-7; a weak D match, TRBD1 (6 bases). CDR1 LNHDA and CDR2 SQIVND come from the germline V gene (reference sequence). Trimming shortened V by 6 bases and J by 0 bases, and 9 bases separated the two germline ends. The CDR3 consists of 13 residues. The CDR3 bases are TGTGCCAGTAGCCGGACAGTCTCCTACGAGCAGTACTTC. This gives the protein CASSRTVSYEQYF.

The chain uses TRBV2 and TRBJ1-5, with 10 bases fitting TRBD1. Germline lookup yields CDR1 SNHLY and CDR2 FYNNEI. This CDR3 has 16 amino acids. Trimming took 3 bases from V and 6 from J; bases not matched to a gene: 8. CDR3 in DNA: TGTGCCAGCAGTGAGGGCCGGGACAGGGGAGTTCAGCCCCAGCATTTT. This gives the protein CASSEGRDRGVQPQHF.

V usage is TRBV15 and J usage is TRBJ2-5; 7 bases agree with TRBD2. Germline V gene lookup returns CDR1 LNHNV and CDR2 YYDKDF (reference sequence). The CDR3 covers 15 residues. With V trimmed by 2 bases and J by 3 bases, 6 bases remained unmatched. The CDR3 nucleotides are TGTGCCACCAGCAGACATCAGCGGGAAGAAGAGACCCAGTACTTC. Its translation: CATSRHQREEETQYF.